The source of this TCR beta chain is a study of cytomegalovirus exposure and HLA in healthy donors. This CDR3 has 15 amino acids. Germline assignment: CDR1 GTSNPN and CDR2 SVGIG (reference sequence). Deletions cut 0 bases from V and 2 bases from J, with 14 bases between. Use of 60 Vbeta and 13 Jbeta primers characterized the PCR. Data came from immunoSEQ multiplex PCR; TCRdb stores just in-frame clones and leaves some out. The data show some 54,000 clones, with 80% seen just once and around 5.9% held by the top ten. There are a few counts of this clone. What was sequenced was PBMCs. The source of this sequence is a male donor in good health and CMV-seronegative. The chain is built from TRBV30 and TRBJ2-7, with a tentative D call TRBD2 (5 bases). The CDR3 DNA sequence: TGTGCCTGGAGTGTACCCGAGGGAAGGGCCTACGAGCAGTACTTC. Amino acid sequence: CAWSVPEGRAYEQYF.